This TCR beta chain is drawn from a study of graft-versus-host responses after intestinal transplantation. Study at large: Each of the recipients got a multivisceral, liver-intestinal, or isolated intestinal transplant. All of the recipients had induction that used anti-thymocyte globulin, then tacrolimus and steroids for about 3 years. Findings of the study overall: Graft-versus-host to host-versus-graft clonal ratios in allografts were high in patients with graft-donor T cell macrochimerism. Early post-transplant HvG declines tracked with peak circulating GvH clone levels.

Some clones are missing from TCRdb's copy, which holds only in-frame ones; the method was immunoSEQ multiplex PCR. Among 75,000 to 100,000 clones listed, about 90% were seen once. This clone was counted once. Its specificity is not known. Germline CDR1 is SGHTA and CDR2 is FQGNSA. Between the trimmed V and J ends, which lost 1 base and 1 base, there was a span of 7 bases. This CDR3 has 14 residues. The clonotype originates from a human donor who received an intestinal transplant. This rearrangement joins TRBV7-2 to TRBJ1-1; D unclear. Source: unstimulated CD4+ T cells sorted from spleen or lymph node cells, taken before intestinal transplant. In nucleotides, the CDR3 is TGTGCCAGCAGCTTAGTCCCAGGGAACACTGAAGCTTTCTTT. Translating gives CASSLVPGNTEAFF. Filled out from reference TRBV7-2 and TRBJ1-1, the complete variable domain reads GAGVSQSPSNKVTEKGKDVELRCDPISGHTALYWYRQSLGQGLEFLIYFQGNSAPDKSGLPSDRFSAERTGGSVSTLTIQRTQQEDSAVYLCASSLVPGNTEAFFGQGTRLTVV.